Below are 27 T cell receptor beta chains sequenced from a single sample in a study of T cells in women clearing cervical HPV infection. Sequencing was performed with immunoSEQ multiplex PCR; in TCRdb, only in-frame clones are kept and a portion is missing. This table lists 30,000 to 40,000 clones. Sequenced sample: blood buffy coat. The origin of the receptors is a woman aged 18 to 75 with a cervical HPV16 infection that either progressed to CIN3+ or cleared (not recorded which).

Remarks on this clone: With the read ending 3 residues before the CDR3 end, the germline J gene is used to fill in that end. The chain joins TRBV18 to TRBJ1-1; D perhaps matches TRBD1 (6 bases). Deletions cut 4 bases from V and 4 bases from J, with 10 bases between. This CDR3 is 13 amino acids long. Germline V CDR1 and CDR2: KGHSH, LQKENI. CDR3 DNA, as far as it was read: TGTGCCAGCTCACTCGGACAGACCACTGAA. Its translation: CASSLGQTTE. The CDR3 in its entirety is CASSLGQTTEAFF.

Points on this clone: The junction departs from germline at one end; a sequencing error may be responsible. The read comes to an end 3 residues before the CDR3 does, leaving the germline J gene to fill in the end. The chain has TRBV20-1 and TRBJ1-3; D is unresolved. The germline CDR1 and CDR2 sequences are DFQATT and SNEGSKA (reference sequence). The CDR3 is made up of 12 amino acids. The CDR3 DNA, read in part, is TGCAGTGCTAAAACAGCGGGAAACACT. Protein sequence: CSAKTAGNT. From start to end, the CDR3 is CSAKTAGNTIYF.

Comment on this clone: With the read ending 3 residues before the CDR3 end, the germline J gene is used to fill in that end. The J gene is TRBJ2-1, the V gene TRBV6-1; possibly TRBD2 for D (6 bases). The V gene's germline CDR1 is MNHNS and CDR2 SASEGT. Trimming shortened V by 2 bases and J by 2 bases, and 7 bases separated the two germline ends. The CDR3 runs to 14 residues. This CDR3 is CASSEQRAYNEQFF. CDR3 bases read: TGTGCCAGCAGTGAACAGCGGGCCTACAATGAG.

Comments on this clone: Read sequence stops 3 residues before the CDR3 end, and the germline J gene provides the missing end. This chain links TRBV6-2 or TRBV6-3 with TRBJ1-5; a possible D gene is TRBD1 (5 bases). Germline V gene sequence: CDR1 MNHEY, CDR2 SVGEGT. The CDR3 is 14 amino acids. V shed 5 bases and J shed 5 bases, with 13 bases lying between them. The sequenced part of the CDR3 DNA is TGTGCCAGCAGTCCGGCCCTGGGGCATCAGCCC. It encodes CASSPALGHQP. The full CDR3 protein reads CASSPALGHQPQHF.

About this clone: Coverage ceases 3 residues before the CDR3 finishes, and the germline J gene fills in the end. V usage is TRBV7-9 and J usage is TRBJ1-1; 8 nucleotides align to TRBD1. The CDR3 totals 15 residues. J gave up 1 base and V 4 bases, and 5 bases lay outside the gene matches. Germline CDR1 SEHNR, CDR2 FQNEAQ (reference sequence). The CDR3 DNA, read in part, is TGTGCCAGCAGCTACAGGGGGAAGAGGAACACTGAA. Protein product: CASSYRGKRNTE. The CDR3 in its entirety is CASSYRGKRNTEAFF.

A remark on this clone: The missing CDR3 end, 3 residues past where the read stops, is filled in from the germline J gene. The gene calls are TRBV14 and TRBJ2-2, with 11 bases fitting TRBD2. The CDR3 consists of 14 residues. The germline V gene encodes CDR1 SGHDN and CDR2 FVKESK. CDR3 residues: CASSQLTSGNELFF. Partial CDR3 DNA: TGTGCCAGCAGCCAACTGACTAGCGGGAATGAG.

Notes on this clone: The DNA ends 3 residues before the CDR3 does, and the rest of the CDR3 is filled in from the germline J gene. J is TRBJ2-3 and V is TRBV30, with 10 bases matching TRBD2. The CDR3 loop spans 14 amino acids. Per the germline V gene, CDR1 is GTSNPN and CDR2 is SVGIG (reference sequence). CDR3: CAWSVLAGGETQYF. The DNA read from the CDR3 is TGTGCCTGGAGTGTTTTAGCGGGGGGAGAGACG.

In regard to this clone: The CDR3 end lies 3 residues beyond the end of the read and is filled in from the germline J gene. V and J are TRBV30 and TRBJ2-1; no clear D. V was pared by 4 bases and J by 3 bases, with 4 bases between. This CDR3 has 11 amino acids. The germline V gene encodes CDR1 GTSNPN and CDR2 SVGIG (reference sequence). CDR3 DNA (partial): TGTGCCTGGACGGGCTACAATGAG. Translation gives CAWTGYNE. The complete CDR3 protein is CAWTGYNEQFF.

About this clone: The read terminates 3 residues ahead of where the CDR3 ends, so the germline J gene completes it. The chain couples TRBV13 to TRBJ2-3, with 9 bases lining up with TRBD1. CDR1 and CDR2 (germline): PRHDT, FYEKMQ (reference sequence). The CDR3 totals 13 residues. Here the CDR3 reads CASSSGQGGTQYF. CDR3 bases read: TGTGCCAGCAGCTCGGGACAGGGAGGGACG.

On this clone: The read ends 3 residues before the CDR3 terminus; that terminus is restored from the germline J gene. Other nucleotide sequences in the sample specify the same CDR3. The gene calls are TRBV19 and TRBJ2-6; D possibly matches TRBD1 or TRBD2 (7 bases each). Per germline, CDR1 LNHDA and CDR2 SQIVND (reference sequence). There are 18 residues in the CDR3. Trimming took off 7 bases at V and 7 bases at J, with 26 bases between the two ends. The part of the CDR3 DNA that was read is TGTGCCAGTACCTTGGAGGGAGGGGGCGCGTTTGGAGCCAACGTC. Amino acids: CASTLEGGGAFGANV. The entire CDR3 sequence reads CASTLEGGGAFGANVLTF.

Details on this clone: The sequenced fragment ends 3 residues before the CDR3 boundary, so the rest is inferred from the germline J gene. V is TRBV7-8 and J is TRBJ2-3; no definite D call. The germline V and J ends were trimmed by 5 bases and 0 bases, with 9 bases remaining between them. This CDR3 is 14 amino acids long. Germline CDR1 and CDR2: SGHVS and FQNEAQ. The CDR3 region is CASSPGGSTDTQYF. The CDR3 DNA, read in part, is TGTGCCAGCAGCCCAGGTGGTAGCACAGATACG.

In the case of this clone: The read halts 3 residues ahead of the CDR3 end, with the missing end drawn from the germline J gene. The chain carries TRBV30 and TRBJ2-2; the D is unclear. This CDR3 is built from 16 residues. Per germline, CDR1 GTSNPN and CDR2 SVGIG (reference sequence). CDR3 bases read: TGTGCCTGGAGTAGACTGCTATCCTCCTATAATTCACCG. This sequence encodes CAWSRLLSSYNSP. Given in full, the CDR3 is CAWSRLLSSYNSPLFF.

With regard to this clone: The missing CDR3 end, 3 residues past where the read stops, is filled in from the germline J gene. The chain couples TRBV29-1 to TRBJ2-7; 7 nucleotides line up with TRBD1. Germline V CDR1 and CDR2: SQVTM, ANQGSEA. The CDR3 runs 14 residues. The junction had 7 bases not matched to a gene; V was cut back by 4 bases and J by 1 base. CDR3 loop: CSVVPRDRSYEQYF. The covered CDR3 bases are TGCAGCGTTGTGCCCCGGGACAGATCCTACGAG.

This clone is identified as medium-sized (0.01 to 0.1%) from frequency. The read halts 3 residues ahead of the CDR3 end, with the missing end drawn from the germline J gene. The chain joins TRBV29-1 to TRBJ1-1, with D perhaps TRBD1 (5 bases). Germline CDR1 reads SQVTM; CDR2 reads ANQGSEA. The V and J ends lost 8 bases and 3 bases respectively, with 16 bases between them. CDR3 size: 13 residues. This CDR3 is CSSTLGRDTEAFF. Partial CDR3 DNA: TGCAGCTCCACATTGGGCAGGGACACTGAA.

The CDR3 reads CASSPSRAAAADGQYF. The sequenced part of the CDR3 DNA is TGTGCCAGCTCACCATCAAGGGCCGCCGCCGCCGATGGT. The chain joins TRBV18 to TRBJ2-4; the D is unclear. The read terminates 3 residues before the CDR3 end, so the remaining end is supplied by the germline J gene. This CDR3 is built from 16 residues. Germline lookup yields CDR1 KGHSH and CDR2 LQKENI.

On this clone: The CDR3 end is not reached by the read, which stops 3 residues before it; the germline J gene fills it in. The chain has TRBV20-1 and TRBJ2-3; 11 nucleotides match TRBD2. Germline V lookup: CDR1 DFQATT, CDR2 SNEGSKA (reference sequence). CDR3 size: 17 residues. V was clipped by 3 bases and J by 1 base; unmatched bases: 9. The sequenced part of the CDR3 DNA is TGCAGTGCTAGGGATAGCGGGAGGGCCCTCGGCACAGATACG. It specifies CSARDSGRALGTDT. The entire CDR3 protein reads CSARDSGRALGTDTQYF.

This CDR3 is CASSLEGLSYEQYF. Incomplete CDR3 DNA: TGTGCCAGCAGCTTGGAGGGCCTTTCCTACGAG. The genes are TRBV5-4 and TRBJ2-7; no reliable D call. The read finishes 3 residues shy of the CDR3 end, and the germline J gene is used to complete it. Germline V gives CDR1 SGHNT, CDR2 YYREEE (reference sequence). The CDR3 extends over 14 amino acids. With 0 bases removed from V and 1 base from J, the gap between germline ends came to 8 bases. Variable domain in full (rest from reference TRBV5-4 and TRBJ2-7): ETGVTQSPTHLIKTRGQQVTLRCSSQSGHNTVSWYQQALGQGPQFIFQYYREEENGRGNFPPRFSGLQFPNYSSELNVNALELDDSALYLCASSLEGLSYEQYFGPGTRLTVT.

About this clone itself: The read finishes 3 residues shy of the CDR3 end, and the germline J gene is used to complete it. The rearrangement links TRBV7-2 to TRBJ2-7; a possible D gene is TRBD1 (6 bases). CDR3 length: 12 residues. Germline-derived CDR1 and CDR2 are SGHTA and FQGNSA. V gave up 4 bases and J gave up 2 bases, with 6 bases separating them. CDR3 DNA (partial): TGTGCCAGCAGCTACAGGGCCTACGAG. Translation: CASSYRAYE. The whole CDR3 sequence is CASSYRAYEQYF.

Turning to this clone: The sequence runs out 3 residues before the end of the CDR3; the remainder is reconstructed from the germline J gene. The chain recombines TRBV11-2 with TRBJ2-3, with D uncertain. V lost 5 bases to trimming and J lost 7 bases, with 7 bases between them. The length of the CDR3 is 11 residues. Germline values: CDR1 SGHAT, CDR2 FQNNGV. CDR3 bases read: TGTGCCAGCAGCACCACTTATACG. Amino acids: CASSTTYT. The full CDR3 is CASSTTYTQYF. The full variable domain, rest sourced from reference TRBV11-2 and TRBJ2-3, is EAGVAQSPRYKIIEKRQSVAFWCNPISGHATLYWYQQILGQGPKLLIQFQNNGVVDDSQLPKDRFSAERLKGVDSTLKIQPAKLEDSAVYLCASSTTYTQYFGPGTRLTVL.

As regards this clone: The observed sequence ends 3 residues before the CDR3 terminus, with the missing tail filled in from the germline J gene. The chain carries TRBV20-1 and TRBJ2-1; no definite D call. The ends were cut back, 4 bases at V and 3 bases at J, with 13 bases in the middle. This CDR3 contains 14 residues. Germline V lookup: CDR1 DFQATT, CDR2 SNEGSKA (reference sequence). The part of the CDR3 DNA that was read is TGCAGTGCTAAGCCAGGCTTCATCTACAATGAG. As protein: CSAKPGFIYNE. The full CDR3 reads CSAKPGFIYNEQFF.

As to this clone: With the read ending 3 residues before the CDR3 end, the germline J gene is used to fill in that end. This sample also contains other DNA sequences that code for the same CDR3. The chain has TRBV18 and TRBJ1-2; no clear D gene. The CDR3 totals 13 residues. V dropped 1 base and J dropped 6 bases, with 9 bases sitting between them. The germline V gene has CDR1 KGHSH and CDR2 LQKENI. CDR3 DNA, as far as it was read: TGTGCCAGCTCACCACGCCAGGAGGATGGC. Translated, it gives CASSPRQEDG. The full CDR3 protein reads CASSPRQEDGYTF. Supplemented by reference TRBV18 and TRBJ1-2, the full variable domain reads NAGVMQNPRHLVRRRGQEARLRCSPMKGHSHVYWYRQLPEEGLKFMVYLQKENIIDESGMPKERFSAEFPKEGPSILRIQQVVRGDSAAYFCASSPRQEDGYTFGSGTRLTVV.

The sequenced part of the CDR3 DNA is TGCAGTGTTGGACAGCCTAATCAGCCC. This codes for CSVGQPNQP. The whole CDR3 protein reads CSVGQPNQPQHF. This rearrangement joins TRBV20-1 to TRBJ1-5, with a tentative D call TRBD1 (6 bases). The read ends 3 residues before the CDR3 terminus; that terminus is restored from the germline J gene. V was clipped by 7 bases and J by 4 bases, with 11 bases between them. Germline assignment: CDR1 DFQATT and CDR2 SNEGSKA (reference sequence). The CDR3 spans 12 residues.

As to this clone: Read sequence stops 3 residues before the CDR3 end, and the germline J gene provides the missing end. The V and J genes are TRBV10-2 and TRBJ2-1, with 10 bases matching TRBD1. The CDR3 has 14 amino acids. After removal of 8 bases from V and 5 bases from J, the junction contained 6 bases not matched to a gene. Germline CDR1 and CDR2: WSHSY and SAAADI. The part of the CDR3 DNA that was read is TGCGCCAGCGGCCGGGACAGGGGAAACAATGAG. It translates to CASGRDRGNNE. The whole CDR3 region reads CASGRDRGNNEQFF.

On this clone: The DNA ends 3 residues before the CDR3 does, and the rest of the CDR3 is filled in from the germline J gene. The J gene is TRBJ2-1, the V gene TRBV5-6; 7 bases map to TRBD2. Germline-derived CDR1 and CDR2 are SGHDT and YYEEEE. This CDR3 comprises 15 residues. V trimming: 1 base; J trimming: 7 bases; junction bases outside the gene matches: 8. CDR3: CASSLNSAGDNEQFF. The sequenced CDR3 bases are TGTGCCAGCAGCTTGAACTCGGCGGGAGATAATGAG.

Turning to this clone: The read halts 3 residues ahead of the CDR3 end, with the missing end drawn from the germline J gene. This chain uses TRBV30 with TRBJ2-3; D is possibly TRBD1 (5 bases). The germline V gene has CDR1 GTSNPN and CDR2 SVGIG (reference sequence). CDR3 length: 14 residues. CDR3 bases read: TGTGCCTGGAAACGTATGCCAGGGCAAGAGACG. This gives the protein CAWKRMPGQET. The whole CDR3 protein reads CAWKRMPGQETQYF.

As for this clone: The CDR3 goes on 3 residues after the read ends, and that part is filled in from the germline J gene. The chain joins TRBV6-1 to TRBJ2-1; a possible D gene is TRBD1 (6 bases). Trimming cost V 4 bases and J 1 base, with 11 bases left between them. CDR3 size: 15 residues. Germline V lookup: CDR1 MNHNS, CDR2 SASEGT. The CDR3 sequence: CASSASQGSYNEQFF. The covered CDR3 bases are TGTGCCAGCAGTGCGTCGCAGGGGTCCTACAATGAG.

A remark on this clone: The sequence runs out 3 residues before the end of the CDR3; the remainder is reconstructed from the germline J gene. The rearrangement joins TRBV6-1 to TRBJ1-2, with 7 bases aligning to TRBD1. The V gene end was trimmed by 2 bases and the J gene end by 2 bases; junction bases not matched to a gene: 5. Germline values: CDR1 MNHNS, CDR2 SASEGT. The CDR3 consists of 15 residues. CDR3 residues: CASSETTGTNYGYTF. The part of the CDR3 DNA that was read is TGTGCCAGCAGTGAAACGACAGGGACCAACTATGGC.